A selection of T cell receptor beta chains follows, all from one sample in a study of T cells after yellow fever vaccination. MiXCR, applied by TCRdb to the 5' RACE reads, yields one record per CDR3 protein. The sample holds 300,000 to 400,000 distinct CDR3 sequences, roughly 9.4% seen once. The source was PBMCs, collected on the day of the first yellow fever vaccination. Source of these receptors: a man aged 18-30 years who received the YFV17D yellow fever vaccine. CDR3s include the opening cysteine and the closing phenylalanine or tryptophan. A D gene is named only where the DNA matches it firmly. The size of a clone is reported for some rows only, either as once, few or many, or as a class for expanded clones.

cdr3_nt	cdr3_aa	j_call	d_call	v_call	clone_size
TGTGCCAGCAGCCCACTTAGCTGGCAAGAGACCCAGTACTTC	CASSPLSWQETQYF	TRBJ2-5	.	TRBV11-3	few
TGCAGTGCGGCTGTGACAGGGAGGGAGCAGTACTTC	CSAAVTGREQYF	TRBJ2-7	.	TRBV20-1	few
TGTGCCAGCAGCCCTGGGACAGGAATAGGTCCCACAGATACGCAGTATTTT	CASSPGTGIGPTDTQYF	TRBJ2-3	TRBD1	TRBV4-2	.
TGTGCCAGCAGCTTTGGTATATACACTGAAGCTTTCTTT	CASSFGIYTEAFF	TRBJ1-1	.	TRBV7-9	.
TGTGCCAGCAGTGAGGCTAGCGGGGGGCACACAGATACGCAGTATTTT	CASSEASGGHTDTQYF	TRBJ2-3	TRBD2	TRBV25-1	.
TGCGCCAGCAGCTACACAGCTAACTATGGCTACACCTTC	CASSYTANYGYTF	TRBJ1-2	.	TRBV4-3	.
TGTGCCAGCAGTAGCCTAGCGGGGGCCGTCACAGATACGCAGTATTTT	CASSSLAGAVTDTQYF	TRBJ2-3	TRBD2	TRBV6-2/TRBV6-3	.
TGTGCCAGCAGCTTACGGGACGTTAACTATGGCTACACCTTC	CASSLRDVNYGYTF	TRBJ1-2	.	TRBV7-8	many
TGTGCCAGCAGCCGACCGGTAGCGGGGGGTAGAGAGACCCAGTACTTC	CASSRPVAGGRETQYF	TRBJ2-5	TRBD2	TRBV7-6	.
TGTGCCAGCAGCCCGTTCGGGGGTAATCAGCCCCAGCATTTT	CASSPFGGNQPQHF	TRBJ1-5	.	TRBV7-2	few
TGTGCCAGCAGCCTCTGGACTAGCGGGGGGGTTAGTACGCAGTATTTT	CASSLWTSGGVSTQYF	TRBJ2-3	TRBD2	TRBV9	few
TGTGCCAGCAGTTACGGGTCCCAGGGCTACACCTTC	CASSYGSQGYTF	TRBJ1-2	.	TRBV6-5	.
TGTGCCAGCAGGGGACCCGAGGGGGGCTACAATGAGCAGTTCTTC	CASRGPEGGYNEQFF	TRBJ2-1	.	TRBV5-6	many
TGTGCCAGCAGCTTATACCCCCAAGGCGGGGCAAGCTCCTACAATGAGCAGTTCTTC	CASSLYPQGGASSYNEQFF	TRBJ2-1	.	TRBV11-3	many
TGTGCCAGCAGAGCCCGGGACAACACCTCACCCCTCCACTTT	CASRARDNTSPLHF	TRBJ1-6	.	TRBV12-3/TRBV12-4	many
TGTGCCAGCAGCGTAGGGGGGGGGCAGGGAACCTACGAGCAGTACTTC	CASSVGGGQGTYEQYF	TRBJ2-7	.	TRBV9	few
TGTGCCAGCAGCCCCCTATTAGGGGCACCCCTCCACTTT	CASSPLLGAPLHF	TRBJ1-6	.	TRBV7-7	few
TGTGCCAGCAGCTTGATGCGCATACGGTTTAACTATGGCTACACCTTC	CASSLMRIRFNYGYTF	TRBJ1-2	.	TRBV5-6	many
TGTGCCAGCAGCACGGGACTCAAGGGACCGGGCCAGCCCCAGCATTTT	CASSTGLKGPGQPQHF	TRBJ1-5	.	TRBV12-3/TRBV12-4	few
TGTGCCAGCAGTCTACGGACTAGCGGGGCTGAGCAGTTCTTC	CASSLRTSGAEQFF	TRBJ2-1	TRBD2	TRBV12-3/TRBV12-4	few
TGTGCCAGCAGCCCCAGGGGGCGGGGGACTATCGACAATGAGCAGTTCTTC	CASSPRGRGTIDNEQFF	TRBJ2-1	.	TRBV14	.
TGTGCCAGCAGCCCTGGGGGAAACACCATATATTTT	CASSPGGNTIYF	TRBJ1-3	.	TRBV11-2	many
TGTGCCAGCAGCCTCACTACGTACCAAGAGACCCAGTACTTC	CASSLTTYQETQYF	TRBJ2-5	.	TRBV11-2	once
TGTGCCAGCACCTCCGAGAGGGTCGGTACTGAAGCTTTCTTT	CASTSERVGTEAFF	TRBJ1-1	.	TRBV5-6	.
TGTGCCAGCAGTTTGAGGGCAGGGAAAGAAAAACTGTTTTTT	CASSLRAGKEKLFF	TRBJ1-4	.	TRBV6-2/TRBV6-3	few
TGTGCCAGCAGCGAACCAGGGGTCGGGACAGATACGCAGTATTTT	CASSEPGVGTDTQYF	TRBJ2-3	.	TRBV28	.
TGCAGTGTGCCCATCTTTGGTGAGACCCAGTACTTC	CSVPIFGETQYF	TRBJ2-5	.	TRBV20-1	few